Given below is one T cell receptor (beta chain) in context. There is no known antigen for this receptor. No much larger clone is present one base from it, and per-base qualities are unavailable. The data are from a study of shared clonotypes between healthy human individuals (TCRdb year 2020). In terms of the full investigation: A couple of women and three men aged 18 to 49 years were included in the cohort. For each donor, CD4 naive and CD4 memory were each given three plates, CD8 naive was given two plates, and CD8 memory was given one plate. The study deeply sequenced blood TCR repertoires of about five healthy adults to estimate repertoire size and the extent of clonotype sharing between individuals. Different laboratories and diverse techniques were used to prepare libraries and sequence TCR repertoires, to increase sequencing depth and limit assay-specific biases. Per donor, leukapheresis produced somewhere between about 0.8 and 9 billion PBMCs.

The investigation overall reported the following: Pairwise subsampling indicated that sequencing depth was expected to affect the degree of clonotype sharing among donors. Larger estimated clonotype richness was generally found for naive subsets than for memory subsets. Because the study included only a small number of donors, the genetic and exposure-history diversity represented was limited. Rarefaction of sorted-subset datasets indicated incomplete sequencing despite the large sequencing depth. Higher generation probabilities were observed for clonotypes shared by all four sorted-subset donors than for non-shared clonotypes. When several donors were compared, the shared fraction of clonotypes was about 5.5% for naive CD4, roughly 3.4% for naive CD8, 2% to 2.5% for memory CD4, and less than 0.5% for memory CD8. Sampling was restricted to blood, and TCR repertoires in tissue are likely to differ from TCR repertoires in blood.

The germline V gene (reference sequence) specifies SEHNR as CDR1 and FQNEAQ as CDR2. From cysteine to phenylalanine, the CDR3 is 14 amino acids long. Left in the record is the CDR3 DNA by itself, 42 bases read in frame from the first base. V lost 7 bases and J lost 8 bases, and the count of bases not matched to a germline gene is 13. Using the deep immunoSEQ assay, multiplex PCR amplified TCR CDR3 regions from genomic DNA. Extracted genomic DNA from each cell subset was spread evenly across all wells of several immunoSEQ 96-well plates, with each plate serving as a replicate. For sorted subsets, around 200 ng genomic DNA, equal to approximately 30,000 T cell genomes, was loaded into each replicate PCR. Purified libraries were measured with a Qubit 3.0 fluorometer, size-checked on a Bioanalyzer 2100, and measured again with the KAPA Library Quantification kit. A separate single-read 150-cycle Illumina NextSeq 550 flow cell was used to sequence each immunoSEQ 96-well plate. Under the source paper's analysis protocol: Because only junctional sequences without quality scores were contained in the immunoSEQ output, filtering matching that applied to full-length reads could not be performed. Sequences were annotated with PyIR, a Python wrapper for IgBLAST v1.9, and V/J genes and CDR3 were assigned using IMGT germline references. Reads were filtered out if the reads had weak V/J assignments (E-value above 1e-6), no CDR3, stop codons, out-of-frame junctions, or ambiguous translated residues. A V3J clonotype was defined by an identical inferred V gene, J gene, and CDR3 amino acid sequence. Percentage overlap between repertoires was calculated by dividing the number of shared unique clonotypes by the size of the smaller repertoire. Repertoire richness was assessed with RTK rarefaction, the Chao1 estimator, and Recon v2.1 estimates of unobserved clonotypes. Generation probabilities were computed with OLGA for all TCRbeta clonotypes obtained by the gDNA method from several donors. This immuneACCESS table, as held by TCRdb, lists in-frame sequences with V and J called but not all clones. Of the missing ones, under half trace to an unresolved V gene in checked studies; the others have no known cause. V, J and clone size are those of that table, while D and trimming were read from the DNA. In this sample the table shows around 2,000,000 clones, roughly 94% of which occur a single time. The top ten clonotypes cover about 0.13% of the sample.

The donors were healthy, HIV-negative adults with no recently reported acute infections or vaccinations. Every donor was a Caucasian adult residing in Nashville, Tennessee, USA. Magnetic negative selection was used to enrich CD4+ T cells, after which naive cells were positively selected on CD45RA and the negative fraction became the memory subset. After blood collection by leukapheresis, PBMCs were isolated using Ficoll-Histopaque density gradient centrifugation and then cryopreserved in the vapor phase of liquid nitrogen. Analytical flow cytometry was used to check the purity and quantity of every magnetically sorted T cell population. Each sorted fraction had its genomic DNA isolated and then quantified by UV absorbance on a Nanodrop 2000c.

Sequenced material: naive CD4+ T cells sorted from blood. What the cell subset or site label conveys for this sample: CD45RA+ positively selected. The chain uses TRBV7-9 and TRBJ1-1; 7 middle bases align to TRBD1. The sequence was collected from a man between 18 and 35 years old in good health. CDR3 reads: CASNPVGEQGEAFF. The DNA reads as follows: TGTGCCAGCAATCCAGTAGGGGAACAGGGGGAAGCTTTCTTT.